These 14 T cell receptor beta chains originate from one sample sequenced in a study of T cell changes during pregnancy in multiple sclerosis. Only in-frame clones appear in the TCRdb table, and some are missing; sequencing was by immunoSEQ multiplex PCR. The top ten clones hold over 0.85% of a sample with over 90,000 clones, 93% of them seen once. The input for sequencing was peripheral blood, taken after pregnancy. These receptors originate from a female donor with multiple sclerosis, enrolled in a pregnancy study.

The rearrangement joins TRBV6-5 to TRBJ2-7; tentatively, D is TRBD2 (6 bases). CDR1 and CDR2 (germline): MNHEY, SVGAGI. V lost 2 bases and J 6 bases, leaving 14 bases between the germline ends. CDR3 length: 14 amino acids. Here the CDR3 DNA reads TGTGCCAGCAGTTACGCACCTGGGGGAGGCGAGCAGTACTTC. Amino acids: CASSYAPGGGEQYF.

About this clone itself: The DNA is omitted, as the CDR3 cannot be located on it reliably, and the CDR3 follows TCRdb's listing. The chain carries TRBV1 and TRBJ2-1; TRBD2, the table's D call, was not compared with the DNA. TRBV1 is deemed a pseudogene. The CDR3 sequence runs 13 residues, both termini included. The CDR3 is CTSTVASGNEQFF.

The rearrangement links TRBV11-3 to TRBJ1-4; a possible D gene is TRBD1 (5 bases). CDR1 and CDR2 from the germline V gene are SGHNT and YENEEA. The germline V and J ends were trimmed by 2 bases and 4 bases, with 20 bases remaining between them. The CDR3 is made up of 18 amino acids. CDR3 residues: CASSLPRMEGTVNEKLFF. CDR3 DNA sequence: TGTGCCAGCAGCTTACCCCGTATGGAGGGGACCGTTAATGAAAAACTGTTTTTT. Using reference TRBV11-3 and TRBJ1-4 for the parts outside the CDR3, the full variable domain is EAGVVQSPRYKIIEKKQPVAFWCNPISGHNTLYWYLQNLGQGPELLIRYENEEAVDDSQLPKDRFSAERLKGVDSTLKIQPAELGDSAVYLCASSLPRMEGTVNEKLFFGSGTQLSVL.

The chain recombines TRBV2 with TRBJ2-7; 9 bases fit TRBD2. V shed 5 bases, J shed 2 bases, and the junction held 10 bases outside the gene matches. Germline V gene sequence: CDR1 SNHLY, CDR2 FYNNEI. The CDR3 runs 16 residues. The CDR3: CASSFPRGGVPYEQYF. The CDR3 coding sequence is TGTGCCAGCAGTTTCCCTCGCGGGGGGGTCCCCTACGAGCAGTACTTC.

The chain carries TRBV5-6 and TRBJ1-1; no reliable D call. Trimming shortened V by 4 bases and J by 3 bases, and 13 bases separated the two germline ends. Per germline, CDR1 SGHDT and CDR2 YYEEEE. CDR3 length equals 14 residues. As DNA, the CDR3 is TGTGCCAGCAGCCCTGAGACCCGGGACACTGAAGCTTTCTTT. It is translated as CASSPETRDTEAFF.

The chain has TRBV5-1 and TRBJ2-7; TRBD2 matches at 10 bases. J lost 5 bases, V lost 4 bases, and 12 bases had no gene match. The CDR3 totals 16 residues. CDR1 and CDR2 from the germline V gene are SGHRS and YFSETQ. This CDR3 reads CASSLGTSDSWNEQYF. CDR3 in DNA: TGCGCCAGCAGCCTCGGGACTAGCGATTCTTGGAACGAGCAGTACTTC.

The V and J genes are TRBV11-2 and TRBJ2-2, with TRBD2 identical over 12 bases. Germline V lookup: CDR1 SGHAT, CDR2 FQNNGV. This CDR3 comprises 15 residues. V dropped 5 bases and J dropped 7; count of bases not matched to a gene: 5. The DNA of the CDR3 is TGTGCCAGCAGCCCCACTAGCGGGGGGCACGGGGAGCTGTTTTTT. Translation: CASSPTSGGHGELFF.

This clone was seen a handful of times. This chain joins TRBV12-5 and TRBJ1-4; no clear D. The CDR3 runs to 13 residues. Germline values: CDR1 LGHNT, CDR2 FRNRAP. V was cut by 2 bases and J by 11 bases, with 12 bases left in between. CDR3 sequence: CASGLLPGEKLFF. The DNA of the CDR3 is TGTGCTAGTGGTTTGTTACCGGGAGAGAAACTGTTTTTT.

The gene calls are TRBV9 and TRBJ1-1; no definite D call. Germline V CDR1 and CDR2: SGDLS, YYNGEE. CDR3 length: 14 amino acids. V was cut by 3 bases and J by 1 base, with 10 bases left in between. DNA for the CDR3: TGTGCCAGCAGCGGGTCCATTAGGAACACTGAAGCTTTCTTT. It encodes CASSGSIRNTEAFF.

The V and J genes are TRBV5-4 and TRBJ2-2; TRBD1 agrees at 7 bases. Per the germline V gene, CDR1 is SGHNT and CDR2 is YYREEE (reference sequence). The J segment lost 4 bases and the V segment lost 4 bases, leaving 4 bases of the junction unmatched. The CDR3 has 14 amino acids. CDR3 protein: CASSTGDSTGELFF. CDR3 sequence (DNA): TGTGCCAGCAGCACCGGGGACAGCACCGGGGAGCTGTTTTTT. Looking up the rest from reference TRBV5-4 and TRBJ2-2 gives the full variable domain: ETGVTQSPTHLIKTRGQQVTLRCSSQSGHNTVSWYQQALGQGPQFIFQYYREEENGRGNFPPRFSGLQFPNYSSELNVNALELDDSALYLCASSTGDSTGELFFGEGSRLTVL.

This clone occurred once. The chain's CDR3 is CASSVGARGNEQFF. CDR3 sequence (DNA): TGTGCCAGCAGCGTAGGGGCCAGGGGCAATGAGCAGTTCTTC. J is TRBJ2-1 and V is TRBV9, with D tentatively TRBD1 (6 bases). Trimming took 0 bases from V and 6 from J, leaving 10 bases between them. CDR3 size: 14 residues. Germline V gene data show CDR1 as SGDLS and CDR2 as YYNGEE.

This chain links TRBV6-5 with TRBJ2-7, with a possible D match to TRBD1 (6 bases). Trimming stripped 6 bases from V and 5 bases from J, with 17 bases between. Germline V gene lookup returns CDR1 MNHEY and CDR2 SVGAGI. This CDR3 contains 14 residues. CDR3 loop: CASSILQGFDEQYF. CDR3 DNA: TGTGCCAGCAGCATTTTACAGGGCTTCGACGAGCAGTACTTC.

The chain recombines TRBV9 with TRBJ2-5; 12 bases match TRBD2. The CDR3 runs to 16 residues. The germline CDR1 and CDR2 sequences are SGDLS and YYNGEE. V dropped 4 bases and J dropped 5; count of bases not matched to a gene: 9. The CDR3 nucleotides are TGTGCCAGCAGCCCCCGCTTCGGGACTAGCGGGGAGACCCAGTACTTC. Translated, it gives CASSPRFGTSGETQYF.

The chain joins TRBV7-2 to TRBJ1-2; D unclear. The germline V gene has CDR1 SGHTA and CDR2 FQGNSA. V was pared by 1 base and J by 4 bases, with 10 bases between. The CDR3 covers 14 residues. The CDR3: CASSLGGAPYGYTF. For the CDR3, the DNA is TGTGCCAGCAGCTTAGGGGGAGCCCCCTATGGCTACACCTTC.